This TCR beta chain is drawn from a study of blood T cell repertoires in COVID-19. Turning to the study itself: The study drew acute and convalescent COVID-19 samples from the United States, Italy and Spain.

Clones were read by immunoSEQ multiplex PCR, and TCRdb kept only the in-frame ones, dropping some. The table lists about 14,000 clones, around nine tenths of them singletons. This CDR3 has 15 amino acids. Germline-derived CDR1 and CDR2 are LNHNV and YYDKDF (reference sequence). V lost 0 bases to trimming and J lost 3 bases; unmatched junction nucleotides: 4. This clone appeared a few times. The receptor was derived from a human donor in a cohort sampled during active COVID-19. Sequencing was done on a sample of peripheral blood. The chain employs TRBV15 and TRBJ2-7; 8 positions match TRBD1. The CDR3 is CATSRETGENYEQYF. The CDR3 bases are TGTGCCACCAGCAGAGAGACAGGGGAAAACTACGAGCAGTACTTC.